A selection of T cell receptor beta chains follows, all from one sample in a study of metastatic and nonmetastatic thyroid tumors. TCRdb re-called clones from the PCR reads using MiXCR. The repertoire has 20,000 or so clones, approximately 15% of them found once; the top ten carry about 14%. The sample was tumor tissue. Receptors were obtained from a female donor with papillary thyroid cancer or a benign thyroid nodule (not recorded which). Some clones in this sample may be carry-over from other donors' samples. CDR3s include the opening cysteine and the closing phenylalanine or tryptophan. A D gene is named only where the DNA matches it firmly. Clone size is shown for a subset of rows, as once, few, many or a class of expanded clone.

cdr3_aa: CASSRQARANVLTF; cdr3_nt: TGTGCCAGCAGTCGGCAGGCTAGGGCCAACGTCCTGACTTTC; d_call: -; clone_size: many; j_call: TRBJ2-6; v_call: TRBV6-1
cdr3_aa: CASSRQTTGDGNTIYF; cdr3_nt: TGTGCCAGCAGTCGACAAACTACAGGGGACGGAAACACCATATATTTT; d_call: TRBD1; clone_size: medium-sized; j_call: TRBJ1-3; v_call: TRBV6-2/TRBV6-3
cdr3_aa: CAWSGDGSSYEQYF; cdr3_nt: TGTGCCTGGAGTGGAGACGGAAGCTCCTACGAGCAGTACTTC; d_call: -; clone_size: -; j_call: TRBJ2-7; v_call: TRBV30
cdr3_aa: CAWSLELVRQETQYF; cdr3_nt: TGTGCCTGGAGTTTAGAACTGGTGCGCCAAGAGACCCAGTACTTC; d_call: -; clone_size: many; j_call: TRBJ2-5; v_call: TRBV30
cdr3_aa: CAGTRDTGEMFF; cdr3_nt: TGTGCCGGTACTAGAGACACAGGGGAGATGTTTTTT; d_call: TRBD1; clone_size: few; j_call: TRBJ2-2; v_call: TRBV25-1
cdr3_aa: CASSEMGARDTEAFF; cdr3_nt: TGTGCCAGCAGTGAAATGGGGGCGCGGGACACTGAAGCTTTCTTT; d_call: -; clone_size: many; j_call: TRBJ1-1; v_call: TRBV6-1
cdr3_aa: CASSFSGGANEQFF; cdr3_nt: TGTGCCAGCAGCTTTAGCGGGGGGGCCAATGAGCAGTTCTTC; d_call: TRBD2; clone_size: many; j_call: TRBJ2-1; v_call: TRBV5-8
cdr3_aa: CASSSGANTEAFF; cdr3_nt: TGTGCCAGCAGTAGCGGGGCGAACACTGAAGCTTTCTTT; d_call: -; clone_size: many; j_call: TRBJ1-1; v_call: TRBV5-4
cdr3_aa: CASSLAAGGGDTQYF; cdr3_nt: TGTGCCAGCAGCTTAGCCGCCGGGGGCGGAGATACGCAGTATTTT; d_call: -; clone_size: many; j_call: TRBJ2-3; v_call: TRBV7-2
cdr3_aa: CASSAGTSRFTDTQYF; cdr3_nt: TGTGCCAGCAGTGCCGGGACTAGCCGTTTTACAGATACGCAGTATTTT; d_call: TRBD2; clone_size: many; j_call: TRBJ2-3; v_call: TRBV12-3/TRBV12-4
cdr3_aa: CASSLDREYYEQYF; cdr3_nt: TGCGCCAGCAGCTTGGACCGTGAGTACTACGAGCAGTACTTC; d_call: -; clone_size: many; j_call: TRBJ2-7; v_call: TRBV5-1
cdr3_aa: CSARNDRKETQYF; cdr3_nt: TGCAGTGCTAGAAATGACAGGAAAGAGACCCAGTACTTC; d_call: -; clone_size: many; j_call: TRBJ2-5; v_call: TRBV20-1
cdr3_aa: CASSDHSSGSNEQFF; cdr3_nt: TGTGCCAGCAGTGACCATTCTAGCGGGAGCAATGAGCAGTTCTTC; d_call: TRBD2; clone_size: many; j_call: TRBJ2-1; v_call: TRBV6-4
cdr3_aa: CASSLVPVSGELFF; cdr3_nt: TGTGCCAGCAGCTTAGTCCCGGTATCCGGGGAGCTGTTTTTT; d_call: -; clone_size: many; j_call: TRBJ2-2; v_call: TRBV11-2
cdr3_aa: CASSDMDRENQPQHF; cdr3_nt: TGTGCCAGCAGCGATATGGACAGGGAGAATCAGCCCCAGCATTTT; d_call: TRBD1; clone_size: medium-sized; j_call: TRBJ1-5; v_call: TRBV6-1
cdr3_aa: CAAWTSGDNEQFF; cdr3_nt: TGTGCCGCCTGGACTAGCGGGGACAATGAGCAGTTCTTC; d_call: TRBD2; clone_size: many; j_call: TRBJ2-1; v_call: TRBV6-2/TRBV6-3
cdr3_aa: CSVEPAAAFF; cdr3_nt: TGCAGCGTTGAACCCGCTGCAGCTTTCTTT; d_call: -; clone_size: many; j_call: TRBJ1-1; v_call: TRBV29-1
cdr3_aa: CASSDGDSQYGYTF; cdr3_nt: TGTGCCAGCAGTGATGGAGACAGCCAGTATGGCTACACCTTC; d_call: -; clone_size: many; j_call: TRBJ1-2; v_call: TRBV6-1
cdr3_aa: CASKQADNTGELFF; cdr3_nt: TGTGCCAGCAAACAAGCGGACAATACCGGGGAGCTTTTTTTT; d_call: -; clone_size: few; j_call: TRBJ2-2; v_call: TRBV2
cdr3_aa: CASRLSANTGELFF; cdr3_nt: TGTGCCAGCAGGCTGAGCGCGAACACCGGGGAGCTGTTTTTT; d_call: -; clone_size: many; j_call: TRBJ2-2; v_call: TRBV2
cdr3_aa: CSAREYRESNYGYTF; cdr3_nt: TGCAGTGCTAGAGAGTACAGGGAGTCTAACTATGGCTACACCTTC; d_call: -; clone_size: many; j_call: TRBJ1-2; v_call: TRBV20-1
cdr3_aa: CASSPYDRGWIKNIQYF; cdr3_nt: TGTGCCAGCAGCCCGTACGACAGGGGATGGATCAAAAACATTCAGTACTTC; d_call: TRBD1; clone_size: many; j_call: TRBJ2-4; v_call: TRBV3-1
cdr3_aa: CASSVDSLAGSTDTQYF; cdr3_nt: TGTGCCAGCAGCGTAGACAGTCTAGCGGGAAGCACAGATACGCAGTATTTT; d_call: TRBD2; clone_size: many; j_call: TRBJ2-3; v_call: TRBV9
cdr3_aa: CASSLWLAVQETQYF; cdr3_nt: TGCGCCAGCAGCTTGTGGCTAGCGGTTCAAGAGACCCAGTACTTC; d_call: TRBD2; clone_size: many; j_call: TRBJ2-5; v_call: TRBV5-1
cdr3_aa: CASSQGGTGNEQYF; cdr3_nt: TGTGCCAGCAGCCAAGGAGGGACAGGGAACGAGCAGTACTTC; d_call: TRBD1; clone_size: many; j_call: TRBJ2-7; v_call: TRBV7-9
cdr3_aa: CSASHRAGGHADTQYF; cdr3_nt: TGCAGTGCTTCTCATAGGGCGGGAGGTCACGCAGATACGCAGTATTTT; d_call: TRBD2; clone_size: -; j_call: TRBJ2-3; v_call: TRBV20-1
cdr3_aa: CSASTGGATGNTIYF; cdr3_nt: TGCAGTGCTAGCACAGGGGGCGCAACTGGAAACACCATATATTTT; d_call: TRBD1; clone_size: many; j_call: TRBJ1-3; v_call: TRBV20-1
cdr3_aa: CASSRTSGRGTNEQFF; cdr3_nt: TGTGCCAGCAGTCGGACTAGCGGCCGAGGGACAAATGAGCAGTTCTTC; d_call: TRBD2; clone_size: many; j_call: TRBJ2-1; v_call: TRBV12-3/TRBV12-4
cdr3_aa: CAWALGAPDQPQHF; cdr3_nt: TGTGCCTGGGCCCTCGGAGCGCCGGATCAGCCCCAGCATTTT; d_call: -; clone_size: many; j_call: TRBJ1-5; v_call: TRBV30
cdr3_aa: CASSNYGELSYEQYF; cdr3_nt: TGTGCCAGTAGTAATTACGGGGAGTTATCCTACGAGCAGTACTTC; d_call: -; clone_size: many; j_call: TRBJ2-7; v_call: TRBV19
cdr3_aa: CASMTVDTGELFF; cdr3_nt: TGTGCCAGCATGACAGTCGACACCGGGGAGCTGTTTTTT; d_call: -; clone_size: many; j_call: TRBJ2-2; v_call: TRBV6-1
cdr3_aa: CAAGSLQETQYF; cdr3_nt: TGTGCCGCGGGGTCCCTCCAAGAGACCCAGTACTTC; d_call: -; clone_size: many; j_call: TRBJ2-5; v_call: TRBV2
cdr3_aa: CASSSLTGSPLHF; cdr3_nt: TGTGCCAGCAGCTCCCTGACCGGTTCACCCCTCCACTTT; d_call: -; clone_size: many; j_call: TRBJ1-6; v_call: TRBV5-6
cdr3_aa: CASSHLGSPNTEAFF; cdr3_nt: TGTGCCAGCAGCCACTTAGGGTCCCCAAACACTGAAGCTTTCTTT; d_call: -; clone_size: many; j_call: TRBJ1-1; v_call: TRBV3-1
cdr3_aa: CASSTGTGWYEQYF; cdr3_nt: TGTGCCAGCAGCACCGGGACAGGATGGTATGAGCAGTACTTC; d_call: TRBD1; clone_size: many; j_call: TRBJ2-7; v_call: TRBV7-2
cdr3_aa: CSATDRGAAKNIQYF; cdr3_nt: TGCAGTGCAACTGACAGGGGGGCGGCCAAAAACATTCAGTACTTC; d_call: TRBD1; clone_size: many; j_call: TRBJ2-4; v_call: TRBV20-1